The entry below gives a single T cell receptor beta chain sequence along with its context. The repertoire was sequenced with immunoSEQ multiplex PCR; TCRdb's copy has only in-frame clones and lacks some. The data show over 300,000 clones, 83% seen once. This sample stems from a study of blood T cell repertoires in COVID-19. In the study overall: The study drew acute and convalescent COVID-19 samples from the United States, Italy and Spain. PBMCs, B-cell-depleted T cells, or T cells were the source of the cDNA or gDNA that made up the material.

CDR1 and CDR2 (germline): LGHDT, YNNKEL (reference sequence). Deletions cut 4 bases from V and 14 bases from J, with 18 bases between. The CDR3 extends over 14 amino acids. The sequencing sample was made of peripheral blood. The J gene is TRBJ1-6, the V gene TRBV3-1 (or the pseudogene TRBV3-2); D gene unclear. The receptor was isolated from a woman between 50 and 59 years old with acute or convalescent COVID-19. The CDR3 sequence is CASSPTGGTKALHF. DNA of the CDR3: TGTGCCAGCAGCCCCACCGGCGGTACCAAGGCCCTCCACTTT.